The 27 T cell receptor beta chains presented below share a single source sample, sequenced in a study of read filtering for tumor transcriptome and immune sequencing. This library used around 400 ng RNA and molecular barcoded adaptors spanning alpha/delta and beta/gamma chains. TCRdb fed the reads into MiXCR, producing one record per CDR3 protein. Of some 50,000 distinct CDR3 sequences in the sample, roughly 20% were seen once. The sequencing sample was made of a population of CD138-negative cells sorted from bone marrow. The receptor source for this set is a donor older than 35 with multiple myeloma.

This clonotype was counted ten times or more. The chain carries TRBV25-1 and TRBJ2-7; D ambiguous. CDR1 and CDR2 from the germline V gene are MGHDK and SYGVNS. V shed 7 bases and J shed 2 bases, with 12 bases lying between them. CDR3 length: 13 amino acids. The CDR3 DNA reads TGTGCCAGCACCCATGGGCAGGCCTACGAGCAGTACTTC. It translates to CASTHGQAYEQYF.

The table lists this clonotype with a few counts. This could be a read error, since a much larger clone is one nucleotide away. CDR3 coding DNA: TGTGCCAGCGGCTTTGGGGGGGGCAATGAGCAGTTCTTC. Translation: CASGFGGGNEQFF. The rearrangement links TRBV7-2 to TRBJ2-1; 7 bases match TRBD2. The germline V gene encodes CDR1 SGHTA and CDR2 FQGNSA. CDR3 length: 13 amino acids.

A few counts support this clonotype. The junction and the germline gene differ at one end; a read error may be behind it. This chain uses TRBV28 with TRBJ2-5; unclear D gene. Germline CDR1 is MDHEN and CDR2 is SYDVKM. The CDR3 length is 13 residues. In DNA, the CDR3 is TGTGCCAGCAGTTTTGTGCCTCAAGAGACCCAGCACTTC. Amino acids: CASSFVPQETQHF.

The rearrangement links TRBV6-5 to TRBJ2-3, with TRBD2 matching 14 bases. The germline CDR1 and CDR2 sequences are MNHEY and SVGAGI. The ends lost 4 bases at V and 2 bases at J; junction bases unmatched: 2. CDR3 length: 16 amino acids. The CDR3 DNA is TGTGCCAGCAGTTGGACTAGCGGGGGGACCACAGATACGCAGTATTTT. This codes for CASSWTSGGTTDTQYF.

In its sample, this clonotype was seen a few times. The chain employs TRBV11-2 and TRBJ2-3; perhaps TRBD2 as D (5 bases). This CDR3 spans 14 amino acids. The germline V gene has CDR1 SGHAT and CDR2 FQNNGV. The germline V and J ends were trimmed by 5 bases and 4 bases, with 13 bases remaining between them. The CDR3 spells CASSPRLAPDTQYF. Written as DNA, the CDR3 is TGTGCCAGCAGCCCACGCCTAGCTCCAGATACGCAGTATTTT.

Only one count was recorded for this clonotype. A much more abundant neighbour one base away suggests this may be a read error. The chain has TRBV12-3 or TRBV12-4 and TRBJ2-7, with D perhaps TRBD1 or TRBD2 (5 bases each). The CDR3 totals 16 residues. V lost 3 bases and J lost 2, with 17 bases in between. This CDR3 reads CASSFATAASPYEQYF. CDR3 coding DNA: TGTGCCAGCAGTTTCGCGACAGCGGCGAGCCCCTACGAGCAGTACTTC.

As for this clonotype: Just one base apart from a much larger clone, this may be a read error. The chain couples TRBV7-2 to TRBJ2-3; D call uncertain. Germline CDR1 and CDR2: SGHTA and FQGNSA. The CDR3 covers 15 residues. Trimming stripped 3 bases from V and 3 bases from J, with 13 bases between. CDR3 loop: CASSLRTGRTDTQYF. CDR3 coding DNA: TGTGCCAGCAGCTTGCGGACCGGACGAACAGATACGCAGTATTTT.

The genes are TRBV5-1 and TRBJ1-5, with 9 nucleotides matching TRBD1. The junction had 5 bases not matched to a gene; V was cut back by 4 bases and J by 3 bases. CDR1 and CDR2 from the germline V gene are SGHRS and YFSETQ. This CDR3 has 15 amino acids. The CDR3 protein is CASSLGTGTNQPQHF. In DNA, the CDR3 is TGCGCCAGCAGCCTAGGGACAGGGACCAATCAGCCCCAGCATTTT.

This clonotype was counted many times. The chain combines TRBV20-1 with TRBJ2-5; maybe TRBD2 (6 bases). The CDR3 covers 13 residues. The V end was cut by 6 bases, the J end by 5 bases, with 16 bases between. The germline V gene has CDR1 DFQATT and CDR2 SNEGSKA (reference sequence). The CDR3 protein is CSARLDGSETQYF. CDR3 coding DNA: TGCAGTGCGAGACTAGATGGCTCCGAGACCCAGTACTTC.

At least ten counts were recorded for this clonotype. V is TRBV29-1 and J is TRBJ2-3; D is uncertain. CDR1 is SQVTM, CDR2 ANQGSEA, per germline. Trimming stripped 5 bases from V and 0 bases from J, with 6 bases between. This CDR3 has 12 residues. The CDR3 coding sequence is TGCAGCGTTCGTCCTAGCACAGATACGCAGTATTTT. This encodes CSVRPSTDTQYF.

In this sample, this clonotype turned up many times. V gene TRBV20-1 combines with J gene TRBJ2-1; 7 nucleotides agree with TRBD2. Looked up from germline, CDR1 is DFQATT and CDR2 is SNEGSKA (reference sequence). With V trimmed by 8 bases and J by 7 bases, 14 bases remained unmatched. This CDR3 contains 14 residues. CDR3 in amino acids: CSQEAGTTGNEQFF. The CDR3 DNA follows: TGCAGTCAGGAGGCGGGGACTACTGGGAATGAGCAGTTCTTC.

Many counts were recorded for this clonotype. The chain carries TRBV6-1 and TRBJ2-1; D possibly corresponds to TRBD2 (6 bases). The V gene lost 3 bases and the J gene lost 8 bases, with 17 bases spanning the gap. The CDR3 runs 15 residues. CDR1 MNHNS and CDR2 SASEGT come from the germline V gene. This chain's CDR3 is CASSDAGKHFDEQFF. The CDR3 DNA follows: TGTGCCAGCAGTGACGCGGGAAAACATTTCGATGAGCAGTTCTTC.

Remarks on this clonotype: A junction end diverges from the germline sequence, so it may reflect a read error. CDR3 bases: TGTGCCATCAGGCCTAGCGGGCTTTACAATGAGCCGTTCTTC. This encodes CAIRPSGLYNEPFF. V usage is TRBV10-3 and J usage is TRBJ2-1, with 8 bases lining up with TRBD2. The CDR3 is 14 residues long. CDR1 and CDR2 (germline): ENHRY, SYGVKD.

About this clonotype: Given a much more abundant clone one base away, this may be a read error. In DNA, the CDR3 is TGTGCCAGCAGCTCCCGGGGATACACTGAAGCTTTCTTT. It translates to CASSSRGYTEAFF. This chain connects TRBV7-2 to TRBJ1-1; unclear D gene. V was clipped by 4 bases and J by 3 bases, with 9 bases between them. Germline CDR1 is SGHTA and CDR2 is FQGNSA. The CDR3 loop spans 13 amino acids.

On this clonotype itself: At one boundary the junction diverges from the germline segment, which might be a read error. This chain connects TRBV5-1 to TRBJ2-1; 9 positions agree with TRBD2. The germline V gene has CDR1 SGHRS and CDR2 YFSETQ. The CDR3 sequence is 19 residues long. The CDR3 loop is CASSLAPGSSGIAGNDQFF. The CDR3 nucleotides read TGCGCCAGCAGCTTGGCCCCCGGGTCTAGCGGGATCGCTGGGAATGATCAGTTCTTC.

This clonotype was detected many times. The chain couples TRBV7-2 to TRBJ2-7; TRBD2 matches 9 bases. CDR1 SGHTA and CDR2 FQGNSA come from the germline V gene. V lost 5 bases, J lost 3 bases, and 8 bases stayed unmatched. The CDR3 is 15 amino acids. The CDR3 protein is CASSPGAGGVYEQYF. CDR3 coding DNA: TGTGCCAGCAGCCCTGGGGCGGGAGGGGTCTACGAGCAGTACTTC.

This clonotype was seen many times. The J gene is TRBJ2-5, the V gene TRBV29-1; D may be TRBD1 (6 bases). The CDR3 totals 13 residues. Germline CDR1 SQVTM, CDR2 ANQGSEA. Trimming removed 5 bases at V and 5 bases at J, with 15 bases between. CDR3 protein: CSVLPGDRETQYF. In DNA, the CDR3 is TGCAGCGTTCTGCCAGGGGATCGGGAGACCCAGTACTTC.

This clonotype was detected many times. The chain joins TRBV7-9 to TRBJ2-7, with D possibly TRBD2 on 6 matching bases. V was trimmed by 4 bases and J by 7 bases, leaving 8 bases between them. In germline, CDR1 is SEHNR, CDR2 FQNEAQ (reference sequence). This CDR3 is 11 amino acids long. The CDR3 region is CASSSGGEQYF. CDR3 nucleotide sequence: TGTGCCAGCAGCTCCGGGGGTGAGCAGTACTTC.

This clonotype has a count of ten or more. This chain links TRBV7-8 with TRBJ1-1; TRBD1 might be the D (5 bases). CDR1 SGHVS and CDR2 FQNEAQ come from the germline V gene. The V end was cut by 7 bases, the J end by 2 bases, with 8 bases between. The CDR3 is made up of 12 amino acids. The DNA of the CDR3 is TGTGCCAGCATTGGGGCCAACACTGAAGCTTTCTTT. The encoded protein is CASIGANTEAFF.

This clonotype appeared many times. The genes are TRBV29-1 and TRBJ2-1, with D possibly TRBD2 on 6 matching bases. CDR1 and CDR2 from the germline V gene are SQVTM and ANQGSEA. The CDR3 length is 16 residues. V was clipped by 0 bases and J by 0 bases, with 12 bases between them. DNA of the CDR3: TGCAGCGTTGAAGATCTTGGGGGAGGCTCCTACAATGAGCAGTTCTTC. It translates to CSVEDLGGGSYNEQFF.

Notes on this clonotype: This could be a read error, since a much larger clone is one nucleotide away. Without the conserved terminal phenylalanine or tryptophan, this CDR3 likely stems from a read error. The chain links TRBV7-2 to TRBJ2-3; tentatively, D is TRBD1 (6 bases). The V gene's germline CDR1 is SGHTA and CDR2 FQGNSA. This CDR3 spans 13 amino acids. V lost 5 bases and J 6 bases, leaving 12 bases between the germline ends. The CDR3 spells CASSVQGRDTQYL. The CDR3 coding sequence is TGTGCCAGCAGCGTACAGGGACGCGATACGCAGTATCTT.

This clonotype was seen ten or more times. The genes are TRBV11-2 and TRBJ2-1; 9 bases fit TRBD2. The CDR3 is 16 residues long. Per the germline V gene, CDR1 is SGHAT and CDR2 is FQNNGV. The junction had 5 bases not matched to a gene; V was cut back by 1 base and J by 4 bases. CDR3: CASSLARLAEYNEQFF. The CDR3 coding sequence is TGTGCCAGCAGCTTAGCTCGACTAGCGGAATACAATGAGCAGTTCTTC. Using reference TRBV11-2 and TRBJ2-1 for the parts outside the CDR3, the full variable domain is EAGVAQSPRYKIIEKRQSVAFWCNPISGHATLYWYQQILGQGPKLLIQFQNNGVVDDSQLPKDRFSAERLKGVDSTLKIQPAKLEDSAVYLCASSLARLAEYNEQFFGPGTRLTVL.

Points on this clonotype: Because the CDR3 is missing its conserved closing phenylalanine or tryptophan, this is likely a read error. This chain joins TRBV29-1 and TRBJ2-7; 9 bases map to TRBD1. The CDR3 runs 13 residues. Unmatched junction bases numbered 4, after V lost 6 bases and J lost 1 base. CDR1 is SQVTM, CDR2 ANQGSEA, per germline. The CDR3 sequence: CSVRTGVSYEQYL. In nucleotides, the CDR3 is TGCAGCGTACGGACAGGGGTATCCTACGAGCAGTACCTC.

Regarding this clonotype: At one boundary the junction diverges from the germline segment, which might be a read error. The V and J genes are TRBV7-8 and TRBJ2-1; 8 nucleotides agree with TRBD2. The CDR3 sequence is 15 residues long. The germline V gene has CDR1 SGHVS and CDR2 FQNEAQ. Here the CDR3 DNA reads TGTGCCAGCAGCTTACCTAGCGGGCCTTACAATGATCAGTTCTTC. Translated, it gives CASSLPSGPYNDQFF.

The rearrangement uses TRBV6-5 and TRBJ2-2; no clear D gene. The germline CDR1 and CDR2 sequences are MNHEY and SVGAGI. V lost 8 bases to trimming and J lost 4 bases, with 8 bases between them. This CDR3 is 12 amino acids long. The CDR3: CASLGGTGELFF. CDR3 coding DNA: TGTGCCAGCTTGGGCGGCACCGGGGAGCTGTTTTTT.

This clonotype was picked up a small number of times. The chain has TRBV28 and TRBJ2-7, with D perhaps assigned TRBD1 or TRBD2 (6 bases each). V lost 3 bases and J 1 base, leaving 10 bases between the germline ends. This CDR3 spans 14 amino acids. Germline CDR1 is MDHEN and CDR2 is SYDVKM. The CDR3 spells CASSLGGTSYEQYF. DNA of the CDR3: TGTGCCAGCAGTTTGGGCGGGACATCCTACGAGCAGTACTTC.

This clonotype was observed a few times. A much larger clone differs from this one at a single base, so this may be a read error. This sequence joins TRBV28 and TRBJ2-5; TRBD2 aligns across 8 bases. CDR3 length: 14 residues. The V gene's germline CDR1 is MDHEN and CDR2 SYDVKM. V shed 6 bases, J shed 5 bases, and the junction held 8 bases outside the gene matches. The CDR3 region has the DNA TGTGCCAGCAGCGGGGGGGGGCGCGGCGAGACCCAGTACTTC. This encodes CASSGGGRGETQYF.